These T cell receptor beta chains were read from a single sample in a study of T cell responses to AZD1222 COVID-19 vaccine. TCRdb's table, derived via immunoSEQ multiplex PCR, lists solely in-frame clones and lacks some. Seen here are some 110,000 clones, around 83% observed once, and the top ten hold 17%. Sequencing was performed on peripheral blood, taken 28 days after the second AZD1222 dose. The receptors stem from an adult who received the AZD1222 COVID-19 vaccine. CDR3s include the opening cysteine and the closing phenylalanine or tryptophan. A D gene is named only where the DNA matches it firmly. The size of a clone is reported for some rows only, either as once, few or many, or as a class for expanded clones.

TRBV29-1,TRBJ2-5,.,TRBD1,TGCAGCGTGCCCGGGACAGTGGAGACCCAGTACTTC,CSVPGTVETQYF
TRBV6-4,TRBJ2-3,.,TRBD2,TGTGCCAGCAGTGAGGGGACTAGCGGGGGCACAGATACGCAGTATTTT,CASSEGTSGGTDTQYF
TRBV5-1,TRBJ2-7,.,.,TGCGCCAGCAGCTCAGACGGGATCTCCTACGAGCAGTACTTC,CASSSDGISYEQYF
TRBV5-1,TRBJ2-5,once,TRBD2,TGCGCCAGCAGCTCATCCGGGACTAGCGGGGCGGGGGAGACCCAGTACTTC,CASSSSGTSGAGETQYF
TRBV9,TRBJ2-7,.,TRBD1,TGTGCCAGCAGCGTAGAGGGACAGGCCTCCTACGAGCAGTACTTC,CASSVEGQASYEQYF
TRBV19,TRBJ2-1,.,.,TGTGCCAGTAGTATATCTCTAGGGGCTGAGCAGTTCTTC,CASSISLGAEQFF
TRBV27,TRBJ2-7,.,TRBD2,TGTGCCAGCAGACGCTTAGCGGGGGGGCCGTACGAGCAGTACTTC,CASRRLAGGPYEQYF
TRBV6-5,TRBJ2-5,.,.,TGTGCCAGCAGTTACGGGGAGCTCCAAGAGACCCAGTACTTC,CASSYGELQETQYF
TRBV27,TRBJ1-2,.,.,TGTGCCAGCAGTTTTGGGGGACCTGCCTATGGCTACACCTTC,CASSFGGPAYGYTF
TRBV5-1,TRBJ2-2,.,.,TGCGCCAGCAGCTTGAATTCGGGGGGCGACACCGGGGAGCTGTTTTTT,CASSLNSGGDTGELFF
TRBV11-2,TRBJ1-4,.,.,TGTGCCAGCAGCTCCGCATCGACCGGCCCGACTAATGAAAAACTGTTTTTT,CASSSASTGPTNEKLFF
TRBV9,TRBJ2-7,once,TRBD1,TGTGCCAGCAGCACCACCGGGACAGGGGACGGCGAGCAGTACTTC,CASSTTGTGDGEQYF
TRBV11-2,TRBJ2-7,.,TRBD2,TGTGCCAGCAGCTTAGAGGTAGCGGGAGGCATCTACGAGCAGTACTTC,CASSLEVAGGIYEQYF
TRBV6-2/TRBV6-3,TRBJ1-3,.,.,TGTGCCAGCAGTCAAGACAGGTTTCCTGGAAACACCATATATTTT,CASSQDRFPGNTIYF
TRBV5-4,TRBJ1-6,.,TRBD1,TGTGCCAGCAGCAAAGGACAGGCGAATAATTCACCCCTCCACTTT,CASSKGQANNSPLHF
TRBV20-1,TRBJ2-7,.,TRBD2,TGCAGTGCTAGTCAGGATCCTAGCGGGAGGGGTGAGCAGTACTTC,CSASQDPSGRGEQYF
TRBV18,TRBJ1-1,.,.,TGTGCCAGCTCACCGGGCGAGAGCACTGAAGCTTTCTTT,CASSPGESTEAFF
TRBV10-3,TRBJ2-7,.,TRBD1,TGTGCCATCAGTGCGCGGACAGGTAACTCCTACGAGCAGTACTTC,CAISARTGNSYEQYF
TRBV6-1,TRBJ2-2,.,.,TGTGCCAGCAGTGAACCGGAGCGGGCAAACACCGGGGAGCTGTTTTTT,CASSEPERANTGELFF
TRBV24-1,TRBJ2-3,.,TRBD2,TGTGCCACCAGTGATTGGCCTCTAGCGGGCAACAGCACAGATACGCAGTATTTT,CATSDWPLAGNSTDTQYF
TRBV15,TRBJ1-5,.,TRBD1,TGTGCCACCAGCAGTCCCCAGACCGGGACAGGGGGCAGGGAGCCCCAGCATTTT,CATSSPQTGTGGREPQHF
TRBV4-1,TRBJ2-5,.,.,TGCGCCAGCAGCCAAGATATACAGCAAGAGACCCAGTACTTC,CASSQDIQQETQYF
TRBV9,TRBJ1-5,.,.,TGTGCCAGCAGCCCCAGCCCCGGACCCTATAGCAATCAGCCCCAGCATTTT,CASSPSPGPYSNQPQHF
TRBV4-3,TRBJ2-6,.,.,TGCGCCAGCAGCCAAGATTCCGGGTCGCTACAGGGAAACTCTGGGGCCAACGTCCTGACTTTC,CASSQDSGSLQGNSGANVLTF
TRBV7-2,TRBJ1-4,.,TRBD1,TGTGCCAGCAGCAGACAGGGGGCGACTAATGAAAAACTGTTTTTT,CASSRQGATNEKLFF
TRBV2,TRBJ2-5,few,TRBD2,TGTGCCAGCAGGATGACTAGCGAAGAGACCCAGTACTTC,CASRMTSEETQYF
TRBV27,TRBJ1-2,.,.,TGTGCCAGCAGCCGACGGGGGGCATCCTATGGCTACACCTTC,CASSRRGASYGYTF
TRBV7-6,TRBJ2-1,.,.,TGTGCCAGCAGCTTGGCCCTCGGACAGTACAATGAGCAGTTCTTC,CASSLALGQYNEQFF
TRBV11-2,TRBJ2-1,.,.,TGTGCCAGCAGCTTAGGGATCGGGCTCTTCAATGAGCAGTTCTTC,CASSLGIGLFNEQFF
TRBV7-2,TRBJ2-7,.,TRBD1,TGTGCCAGCAGCTCCAAGCGGACAGGCCCCTACGAGCAGTACTTC,CASSSKRTGPYEQYF
TRBV5-4,TRBJ1-1,.,TRBD1,TGTGCCAGCAGCTTGGGACAGGGGCTGCGGAACACTGAAGCTTTCTTT,CASSLGQGLRNTEAFF
TRBV6-2/TRBV6-3,TRBJ2-7,.,TRBD2,TGTGCCAGCAGTTACCTTGGGACTAGCGGGAGGACCGAGCAGTACTTC,CASSYLGTSGRTEQYF
TRBV5-1,TRBJ1-1,.,TRBD1,TGCGCCAGCAGCCTCACCCCAGGGGGTCGGAACACTGAAGCTTTCTTT,CASSLTPGGRNTEAFF
TRBV7-9,TRBJ2-5,.,TRBD2,TGTGCCAGCAGCTTAGCTATGACTAGCGGGGGAGAAGAGACCCAGTACTTC,CASSLAMTSGGEETQYF
TRBV18,TRBJ1-6,once,TRBD1,TGTGCCAGCTCACCGAGGGACAGGGACTATAATTCACCCCTCCACTTT,CASSPRDRDYNSPLHF
TRBV5-6,TRBJ2-7,once,.,TGTGCCAGCAGCTTGTTTCTCCGCGCAGGGGAGCAGTACTTC,CASSLFLRAGEQYF
TRBV10-3,TRBJ1-6,.,TRBD1,TGTGCCATCAGTGAGTCTGTCGGGACAGCCAATTCACCCCTCCACTTT,CAISESVGTANSPLHF
TRBV28,TRBJ1-3,few,.,TGTGCCAGCAGTTTACCCCAAGGGGGAAACACCATATATTTT,CASSLPQGGNTIYF
TRBV28,TRBJ1-5,.,TRBD1,TGTGCCAGCAGTAATACAGGGGGCATCAGTCAGCCCCAGCATTTT,CASSNTGGISQPQHF
TRBV25-1,TRBJ2-7,.,.,TGTGCCAGCAGTGAATATATCGGGGCCGCCGGTTACGAGCAGTACTTC,CASSEYIGAAGYEQYF
TRBV5-4,TRBJ1-3,.,.,TGTGCCAGCAGCGCGAACCTTCAGGGCTCGACTGGAAACACCATATATTTT,CASSANLQGSTGNTIYF
TRBV2,TRBJ1-1,once,.,TGTGCCAGCAGTGAAGCGCTTCCCCAGTCTGAAGCTTTCTTT,CASSEALPQSEAFF
TRBV30,TRBJ2-5,.,TRBD2,TGTGCCTGGAGTAGAATCGGGAGGGCCTCTGGAGAGACCCAGTACTTC,CAWSRIGRASGETQYF
TRBV4-3,TRBJ1-2,.,.,TGCGCCAGCAGCCAATTTAGAGGAGCTAACTATGGCTACACCTTC,CASSQFRGANYGYTF
TRBV19,TRBJ1-2,.,.,TGTGCCAGTAGTATAGATGGATATACCTCCTATGGCTACACCTTC,CASSIDGYTSYGYTF
TRBV11-2,TRBJ2-7,.,TRBD1,TGTGCCAGCAGCTCCAACAGGGGGGTAAGGTACGAGCAGTACTTC,CASSSNRGVRYEQYF
TRBV3-1/TRBV3-2,TRBJ2-7,.,.,TGTGCCAGCAGCCTCCTCTACGGGACCTACGAGCAGTACTTC,CASSLLYGTYEQYF
TRBV6-2/TRBV6-3,TRBJ1-4,.,.,TGTGCCAGCAGTTTTACAGGCGGGACGGGAAAACTGTTTTTT,CASSFTGGTGKLFF
TRBV18,TRBJ1-2,.,.,TGTGCCAGCTCACCCCCGGGAACCTATGGCTACACCTTC,CASSPPGTYGYTF
TRBV18,TRBJ2-2,few,TRBD1,TGTGCCACCTCCAAGCCCCTGCTTCCGGGACAGCCGAACACCGGGGAGCTGTTTTTT,CATSKPLLPGQPNTGELFF
TRBV9,TRBJ1-5,.,.,TGTGCCAGCAGCCCGAGCCCAACTCAGCCCCAGCATTTT,CASSPSPTQPQHF
TRBV27,TRBJ2-3,.,TRBD2,TGTGCCAGCAGTCCCGGGACTAGCGCACCCACAGATACGCAGTATTTT,CASSPGTSAPTDTQYF
TRBV23-1,TRBJ2-2,.,TRBD1,TGCGCCAGCAGTCAATCTGGGACAGGAGAGAACACCGGGGAGCTGTTTTTT,CASSQSGTGENTGELFF
TRBV12-3/TRBV12-4,TRBJ2-7,.,TRBD2,TGTGCCAGCACCTTGCGGGGGGAGTACGAGCAGTACTTC,CASTLRGEYEQYF
TRBV5-1,TRBJ1-6,.,.,TGCGCCAGCAGCTTCACAGGGAGTAATTCACCCCTCCACTTT,CASSFTGSNSPLHF